The 29 T cell receptor beta chains below come from one sample, sequenced in a study of blood T cell repertoires in COVID-19. Repertoires were generated with immunoSEQ multiplex PCR, while TCRdb's copy carries only in-frame clones and drops some. The table includes 80,000 to 100,000 clones, roughly 85% detected once. The specimen sequenced was peripheral blood. Receptors were obtained from a human donor in a cohort sampled during active COVID-19.

The chain uses TRBV5-1 and TRBJ1-1; D uncertain. CDR3 length: 15 residues. In germline, CDR1 is SGHRS, CDR2 YFSETQ. The V and J ends lost 0 bases and 2 bases respectively, with 11 bases between them. CDR3 in DNA: TGCGCCAGCAGCTTGGTTATAGGGAGTAACACTGAAGCTTTCTTT. This encodes CASSLVIGSNTEAFF. Combining the CDR3 with reference TRBV5-1 and TRBJ1-1 gives the whole variable domain KAGVTQTPRYLIKTRGQQVTLSCSPISGHRSVSWYQQTPGQGLQFLFEYFSETQRNKGNFPGRFSGRQFSNSRSEMNVSTLELGDSALYLCASSLVIGSNTEAFFGQGTRLTVV.

The V call is TRBV28, the J call TRBJ1-2, with D perhaps matching TRBD1 (5 bases). The V end was cut by 1 base, the J end by 8 bases, with 17 bases between. CDR3 length: 15 residues. Germline V CDR1 and CDR2: MDHEN, SYDVKM. In nucleotides, the CDR3 is TGTGCCAGCAGTTTATCTGACAGTATGTTTAGCGGCTACACCTTC. Its protein product is CASSLSDSMFSGYTF.

The chain combines TRBV18 with TRBJ1-4; unclear D gene. Germline values: CDR1 KGHSH, CDR2 LQKENI. CDR3 length: 13 residues. V lost 4 bases to trimming and J lost 8 bases, with 11 bases between them. The CDR3 here is CASSRGPQEKLFF. The DNA for the CDR3 is TGTGCCAGCTCACGAGGGCCCCAGGAAAAACTGTTTTTT.

The chain uses TRBV6-5 and TRBJ2-1, with D maybe TRBD1 (6 bases). CDR3 length equals 12 residues. V was cut by 6 bases and J by 7 bases, with 10 bases left in between. Germline V gives CDR1 MNHEY, CDR2 SVGAGI. CDR3 DNA sequence: TGTGCCAGCAGCCTAGACAGGAATGAGCAGTTCTTC. Its protein is CASSLDRNEQFF.

The V call is TRBV6-5, the J call TRBJ1-5; D uncertain. With 0 bases removed from V and 1 base from J, the gap between germline ends came to 7 bases. The germline CDR1 and CDR2 sequences are MNHEY and SVGAGI. The CDR3 sequence is 15 residues long. The CDR3 DNA reads TGTGCCAGCAGTTACTCTTGGCAGAGCAATCAGCCCCAGCATTTT. Residues: CASSYSWQSNQPQHF.

This clone was seen ten or more times. The V call is TRBV7-6, the J call TRBJ2-2; 8 positions match TRBD1. The CDR3 totals 17 residues. V was pared by 4 bases and J by 5 bases, with 12 bases of the junction left unmatched. Germline CDR1 reads SGHVS; CDR2 reads FNYEAQ. CDR3 residues: CASSYETRGRKTGELFF. Written as DNA, the CDR3 is TGTGCCAGCAGCTACGAGACCAGGGGGCGTAAAACCGGGGAGCTGTTTTTT.

This chain uses TRBV18 with TRBJ2-1, with 7 bases matching TRBD2. Unmatched junction bases numbered 15, after V lost 3 bases and J lost 7 bases. This CDR3 is built from 17 residues. Looked up from germline, CDR1 is KGHSH and CDR2 is LQKENI. For the CDR3, the DNA is TGTGCCAGCTCACCCAACCGGGCGGGGAGGGCCGGGAATGAGCAGTTCTTC. Its translation: CASSPNRAGRAGNEQFF.

The CDR3 coding sequence is TGCGCCAGCAGCGCAAACCCTGCGGCTGAAGCTTTCTTT. This encodes CASSANPAAEAFF. This chain links TRBV5-1 with TRBJ1-1; D gene ambiguous. The germline gives CDR1 SGHRS, CDR2 YFSETQ. This CDR3 has 13 residues. Trimming cost V 4 bases and J 6 bases, with 13 bases left between them.

As to this clone: Mismatch with germline at one junction end may stem from a read error. The V call is TRBV5-1, the J call TRBJ1-1; 10 bases are a match to TRBD1. CDR1 is SGHRS, CDR2 YFSETQ, per germline. The CDR3 extends over 15 amino acids. The CDR3 loop reads CTSSLIPDRGTEAFF. CDR3 in DNA: TGCACCAGCAGCCTTATACCGGACAGGGGGACTGAAGCTTTCTTT. Based on the CDR3 plus reference TRBV5-1 and TRBJ1-1, the full variable domain is KAGVTQTPRYLIKTRGQQVTLSCSPISGHRSVSWYQQTPGQGLQFLFEYFSETQRNKGNFPGRFSGRQFSNSRSEMNVSTLELGDSALYLCTSSLIPDRGTEAFFGQGTRLTVV.

The chain uses TRBV7-9 and TRBJ1-1, with D possibly matching TRBD1 (5 bases). Trimming cost V 4 bases and J 1 base, with 13 bases left between them. The CDR3 consists of 15 residues. Looked up from germline, CDR1 is SEHNR and CDR2 is FQNEAQ (reference sequence). CDR3 nucleotide sequence: TGTGCCAGCAGCTCTGGAGGGGCTGCGAACACTGAAGCTTTCTTT. Translated: CASSSGGAANTEAFF.

The chain combines TRBV28 with TRBJ1-1; D remains ambiguous. This CDR3 has 17 amino acids. The ends were cut back, 6 bases at V and 5 bases at J, with 25 bases in the middle. The V gene's germline CDR1 is MDHEN and CDR2 SYDVKM. CDR3 region: CASRSTRWRALGTEAFF. The CDR3, as DNA: TGTGCCAGCAGATCCACCAGATGGAGGGCTCTCGGTACTGAAGCTTTCTTT. The full variable domain, its missing parts supplied by reference TRBV28 and TRBJ1-1, is DVKVTQSSRYLVKRTGEKVFLECVQDMDHENMFWYRQDPGLGLRLIYFSYDVKMKEKGDIPEGYSVSREKKERFSLILESASTNQTSMYLCASRSTRWRALGTEAFFGQGTRLTVV.

The rearrangement links TRBV3-1 (or the pseudogene TRBV3-2) to TRBJ1-3; D unclear. Germline CDR1 LGHDT, CDR2 YNNKEL (reference sequence). The CDR3 length is 12 residues. Trimming removed 7 bases from V and 0 bases from J, with 4 bases in between. DNA of the CDR3: TGTGCCAGCACGAGCTCTGGAAACACCATATATTTT. The encoded protein is CASTSSGNTIYF.

There are a few counts of this clone. The rearrangement links TRBV19 to TRBJ1-5, with TRBD1 matching 7 bases. Losses at the gene ends were 3 bases for V and 5 bases for J; bases not matched to a gene: 4. CDR3 size: 14 residues. Germline values: CDR1 LNHDA, CDR2 SQIVND (reference sequence). Here the CDR3 DNA reads TGTGCCAGTAGTATTCGGACAGGCGATCAGCCCCAGCATTTT. It specifies CASSIRTGDQPQHF. The full variable domain, completed using reference TRBV19 and TRBJ1-5, is DGGITQSPKYLFRKEGQNVTLSCEQNLNHDAMYWYRQDPGQGLRLIYYSQIVNDFQKGDIAEGYSVSREKKESFPLTVTSAQKNPTAFYLCASSIRTGDQPQHFGDGTRLSIL.

The chain joins TRBV7-8 to TRBJ1-5, with TRBD1 matching 11 bases. The germline gives CDR1 SGHVS, CDR2 FQNEAQ. With 3 bases clipped from V and 4 bases from J, the junction kept 2 bases outside the gene matches. The CDR3 runs 15 residues. CDR3 protein: CASSLGTGGNQPQHF. The CDR3 DNA sequence: TGTGCCAGCAGCTTGGGGACAGGGGGTAATCAGCCCCAGCATTTT.

J is TRBJ1-1 and V is TRBV29-1; weak D call: TRBD1 (5 bases). The CDR3 has 12 residues. Germline V CDR1 and CDR2: SQVTM, ANQGSEA. V was cut by 4 bases and J by 1 base, with 7 bases left in between. The DNA for the CDR3 is TGCAGCGTTGCCACAGGGAACACTGAAGCTTTCTTT. This encodes CSVATGNTEAFF.

This chain connects TRBV2 to TRBJ1-2; 8 positions match TRBD1. CDR1 and CDR2 from the germline V gene are SNHLY and FYNNEI. This CDR3 region has 14 residues. J gave up 5 bases and V 6 bases, and 8 bases lay outside the gene matches. Written as DNA, the CDR3 is TGTGCCAGCAGCGACGATAGACAGGGGTATGGCTACACCTTC. Residues: CASSDDRQGYGYTF.

The chain is built from TRBV3-1 (or the pseudogene TRBV3-2) and TRBJ1-6; D remains unclear. Germline assignment: CDR1 LGHDT and CDR2 YNNKEL (reference sequence). This CDR3 is built from 14 residues. V lost 2 bases and J lost 5, with 7 bases in between. CDR3 sequence reads: CASSQRADNSPLHF. The DNA for the CDR3 is TGTGCCAGCAGCCAACGCGCGGATAATTCACCCCTCCACTTT.

V gene TRBV7-8 combines with J gene TRBJ2-3; 7 bases match TRBD2. Germline V gives CDR1 SGHVS, CDR2 FQNEAQ. The CDR3 sequence is 16 residues long. V was clipped by 3 bases and J by 2 bases; unmatched bases: 8. The CDR3 spells CASSFTSAGLTDTQYF. The CDR3 DNA sequence: TGTGCCAGCAGCTTTACCTCAGCGGGGCTCACAGATACGCAGTATTTT.

The table lists this clone with a few counts. The chain has TRBV4-1 and TRBJ1-2, with D possibly being TRBD1 (5 bases). CDR3 length: 15 amino acids. V was clipped by 1 base and J by 7 bases, with 16 bases between them. Looked up from germline, CDR1 is MGHRA and CDR2 is YSYEKL. CDR3 nucleotide sequence: TGCGCCAGCAGCCAAGCTCCGCAGGGTTTGCCTGGCTACACCTTC. This encodes CASSQAPQGLPGYTF.

This clone has more than one count but fewer than ten. The chain is built from TRBV9 and TRBJ2-3; D gene unclear. Germline loops: CDR1 SGDLS, CDR2 YYNGEE. The CDR3 runs to 15 residues. V was cut by 2 bases and J by 0 bases, with 10 bases left in between. CDR3 sequence: CASSVLVYSTDTQYF. The DNA for the CDR3 is TGTGCCAGCAGCGTTCTAGTATACAGCACAGATACGCAGTATTTT.

V is TRBV2 and J is TRBJ2-1; TRBD2 agrees at 10 bases. Unmatched junction bases numbered 7, after V lost 3 bases and J lost 14 bases. Germline CDR1 SNHLY, CDR2 FYNNEI. The CDR3 is 13 residues long. The CDR3 region has the DNA TGTGCCAGCAGTGACGATAGCGGGAGGTCGAAGTTCTTC. It translates to CASSDDSGRSKFF.

CDR3 in amino acids: CASRSLDRPLSGANVLTF. In DNA, the CDR3 is TGCGCCAGCAGGTCTCTCGACAGGCCTCTCTCTGGGGCCAACGTCCTGACTTTC. J is TRBJ2-6 and V is TRBV5-1; the D gene is possibly TRBD1 (6 bases). V dropped 5 bases and J dropped 0 bases, with 18 bases sitting between them. Per germline, CDR1 SGHRS and CDR2 YFSETQ. CDR3 length: 18 amino acids. The full variable domain, with the rest looked up from reference TRBV5-1 and TRBJ2-6, is KAGVTQTPRYLIKTRGQQVTLSCSPISGHRSVSWYQQTPGQGLQFLFEYFSETQRNKGNFPGRFSGRQFSNSRSEMNVSTLELGDSALYLCASRSLDRPLSGANVLTFGAGSRLTVL.

This chain connects TRBV5-1 to TRBJ2-7, with 11 positions matching TRBD2. Germline values: CDR1 SGHRS, CDR2 YFSETQ. This CDR3 has 15 amino acids. The trim removed 1 base at V and 0 bases at J, leaving 0 bases unmatched. This chain's CDR3 is CASSLTSGSSYEQYF. The DNA of the CDR3 is TGCGCCAGCAGCTTGACTAGCGGGAGCTCCTACGAGCAGTACTTC. Full variable domain (missing parts from reference TRBV5-1 and TRBJ2-7): KAGVTQTPRYLIKTRGQQVTLSCSPISGHRSVSWYQQTPGQGLQFLFEYFSETQRNKGNFPGRFSGRQFSNSRSEMNVSTLELGDSALYLCASSLTSGSSYEQYFGPGTRLTVT.

V is TRBV16 and J is TRBJ1-2; the D is unclear. Germline lookup yields CDR1 KGHSY and CDR2 FQNENV. The CDR3 runs to 14 residues. Trimming pared 4 bases from V and 1 base from J, leaving 10 bases between. As DNA, the CDR3 is TGTGCCAGCAGCCTGACGGAGGATAACTATGGCTACACCTTC. It codes for CASSLTEDNYGYTF.

This clone has just one count. The genes are TRBV30 and TRBJ2-7; the D gene is possibly TRBD2 (6 bases). Germline V gene lookup returns CDR1 GTSNPN and CDR2 SVGIG (reference sequence). V was shortened by 5 bases and J by 0 bases, with 11 bases between the two germline ends. This CDR3 has 13 amino acids. The CDR3 region has the DNA TGTGCCTGGGGCTTGCGGGACTCCTACGAGCAGTACTTC. Its translation: CAWGLRDSYEQYF.

This clone has more than one count but fewer than ten. The chain is built from TRBV28 and TRBJ2-3; 10 bases map to TRBD1. J was trimmed by 5 bases and V by 5 bases; bases with no gene match: 4. The CDR3 is 14 amino acids. Germline lookup yields CDR1 MDHEN and CDR2 SYDVKM. CDR3 residues: CASSTTGGIDTQYF. The CDR3 bases are TGTGCCAGCAGTACGACAGGGGGCATAGATACGCAGTATTTT.

V gene TRBV28 combines with J gene TRBJ1-3; D possibly corresponds to TRBD1 (6 bases). The germline gives CDR1 MDHEN, CDR2 SYDVKM. Trimming took off 8 bases at V and 4 bases at J, with 24 bases between the two ends. The CDR3 covers 17 residues. The CDR3 sequence: CASVEAGADSTGNTIYF. CDR3 nucleotide sequence: TGTGCCAGCGTTGAGGCGGGGGCCGACTCAACCGGAAACACCATATATTTT.

This CDR3 is CASSLAQGTLQYF. DNA of the CDR3: TGTGCCAGCAGCTTGGCTCAGGGGACCCTCCAGTATTTT. This rearrangement joins TRBV5-6 to TRBJ2-3; D is possibly TRBD1 (6 bases). The CDR3 sequence is 13 residues long. Between the trimmed V and J ends, which lost 0 bases and 12 bases, there was a span of 14 bases. Germline V gene sequence: CDR1 SGHDT, CDR2 YYEEEE.

The rearrangement uses TRBV28 and TRBJ1-4; D gene uncertain. With 5 bases removed from V and 5 bases from J, the gap between germline ends came to 12 bases. The germline gives CDR1 MDHEN, CDR2 SYDVKM. This CDR3 is built from 14 residues. In nucleotides, the CDR3 is TGTGCCAGCAGTATACCGAGCCTGAATGAAAAACTGTTTTTT. Amino acid sequence: CASSIPSLNEKLFF.